Sequencing of this TCR beta chain was carried out in a study (dated by TCRdb to about 2015). Study-wide context: The study examined whether tumor-infiltrating Tregs in breast cancer are drawn from blood Tregs or arise in situ by conversion from other CD4+ T cell subsets. Points the paper makes about the study in general: Validation in the larger cohort was restricted to a single TCR beta V-J rearrangement rather than whole repertoires. The greatest overlap of tumor-infiltrating Treg TCR alpha and beta sequences was observed with tumor naive CD4+ T cells, followed by blood naive CD4+ T cells. Tumor memory CD4+ T cell TCR gene usage was found to cluster with blood and lymph node memory CD4+ cells and with lymph node naive CD4+ cells.

V loses 5 bases of germline sequence and J loses 0 bases, and the interval between the two ends is 14 bases. Including cysteine and phenylalanine, the CDR3 has 15 amino acids. Only the CDR3 DNA stays, 45 bases, in frame from base 1. From the germline V gene, CDR1 is SQVTM and CDR2 is ANQGSEA. Cells that were CD4+CD25+CD127-/low were isolated as Tregs. Tregs, naive and memory CD4+ T cells from tumor, blood and ipsilateral draining lymph nodes of about 5 breast cancer patients underwent full-length TCR alpha and beta sequencing. Ficoll density gradient centrifugation was used to isolate mononuclear cells from lymph nodes or from 50 ml of peripheral blood. A purity exceeding 90% was confirmed by FACS for the sorted cell populations. Concerning this clonotype itself: The antigen this receptor binds is unknown. This may come from a read error, since a much larger clone is one base off.

Full-length TCR variable regions were amplified by 5' RACE PCR using constant-region reverse primers, and then by semi-nested PCR using Nested Universal Primer A. Using the ReliaPrep RNA Cell Miniprep System, total RNA was extracted, and the SMARTer RACE 5'/3' Kit was then used to reverse transcribe the RNA into 5'RACE-ready cDNA. An Illumina MiSeq was used to sequence the full-length TCR alpha and beta libraries, which had been barcoded with multiplex adaptors. In the original analysis: For each of nine subset-tissue groups, sequencing data from the five patients were combined, and the groups were compared by unsupervised clustering of TCR gene usage. The Morisita-Horn index was used to calculate repertoire similarity, with shared sequences weighted according to their contribution to each repertoire. In-frame beta chains were kept once TCRdb had trimmed the public reads at Q25 with fastp and called clones with MiXCR. Duplicate CDR3 protein sequences are folded into a single record with the most common DNA and genes. TCRdb's processing, not the authors' own work, is the source of the V and J calls. A total of about 42,000 distinct CDR3 sequences appear in this sample, 22% of them only once. The top ten clonotypes cover roughly 3.7% of the sample.

The rearrangement joined TRBV29-1 to TRBJ1-3; the D gene is unclear. This TCR was recovered from a female donor with breast cancer. The source material was Tregs sorted from blood. The DNA reads TGCAGCGTTTTAAGTTACCGCGACTCTGGAAACACCATATATTTT. Protein translation: CSVLSYRDSGNTIYF.